These 20 T cell receptor beta chains were all obtained from the same sample, sequenced in a study of identical twins. MiXCR was run by TCRdb on the 5' RACE reads, yielding one entry per CDR3 protein. The sample includes fewer than 250,000 distinct CDR3 sequences, around 9.6% of them seen just once. The material sequenced was memory (CD45RO+) T cells sorted from blood. Receptors were obtained from a woman younger than 30 in good health.

The chain uses TRBV7-2 and TRBJ2-1; D is undetermined. CDR3 length: 12 amino acids. V lost 5 bases to trimming and J lost 10 bases, with 12 bases between them. Germline V CDR1 and CDR2: SGHTA, FQGNSA. The CDR3 DNA reads as TGTGCCAGCAGCCCCCTCAACGAGGAGCAGTTCTTC. The encoded protein is CASSPLNEEQFF. Full variable domain (missing parts from reference TRBV7-2 and TRBJ2-1): GAGVSQSPSNKVTEKGKDVELRCDPISGHTALYWYRQSLGQGLEFLIYFQGNSAPDKSGLPSDRFSAERTGGSVSTLTIQRTQQEDSAVYLCASSPLNEEQFFGPGTRLTVL.

This clonotype showed up just a few times. V is TRBV27 and J is TRBJ1-2; D is ambiguous. The length of the CDR3 is 15 residues. The V end was cut by 1 base, the J end by 4 bases, with 13 bases between. Germline CDR1 MNHEY, CDR2 SMNVEV (reference sequence). In DNA, the CDR3 is TGTGCCAGCAGTTTATTGGACGGCAGTATCTATGGCTACACCTTC. Its translation is CASSLLDGSIYGYTF.

The V call is TRBV11-2, the J call TRBJ1-2, with 11 bases matching TRBD1. This CDR3 has 15 amino acids. CDR1 is SGHAT, CDR2 FQNNGV, per germline. V trimming: 8 bases; J trimming: 5 bases; junction bases outside the gene matches: 10. CDR3 in amino acids: CASRGQGVGFYGYTF. CDR3 sequence (DNA): TGTGCCAGCCGGGGACAGGGGGTCGGTTTTTATGGCTACACCTTC.

This sequence joins TRBV5-6 and TRBJ2-5, with 10 nucleotides matching TRBD1. The length of the CDR3 is 11 residues. Trimming removed 2 bases from V and 13 bases from J; junction bases left unmatched: 2. From germline, CDR1 is SGHDT and CDR2 YYEEEE. Written as DNA, the CDR3 is TGTGCCAGCAGCTTCCGGGACAGGGGGTACTTC. This gives the protein CASSFRDRGYF.

The chain has TRBV2 and TRBJ2-7, with D uncertain. Germline V gene sequence: CDR1 SNHLY, CDR2 FYNNEI. Trimming shortened V by 7 bases and J by 7 bases, and 17 bases separated the two germline ends. This CDR3 has 13 residues. The CDR3 reads CASTLGLIWEQYF. CDR3 DNA: TGTGCCAGCACTTTGGGCCTAATCTGGGAGCAGTACTTC.

In this sample, this clonotype turned up a few times. This rearrangement joins TRBV14 to TRBJ1-1; no definite D call. CDR1 and CDR2 (germline): SGHDN, FVKESK. The ends were cut back, 5 bases at V and 3 bases at J, with 10 bases in the middle. CDR3 size: 13 residues. As DNA, the CDR3 is TGTGCCAGCAGCTCGGGTCAAGACACTGAAGCTTTCTTT. Translated: CASSSGQDTEAFF.

This chain joins TRBV7-2 and TRBJ2-4, with D unclear. CDR3 length: 14 amino acids. V was pared by 1 base and J by 6 bases, with 10 bases between. Germline lookup yields CDR1 SGHTA and CDR2 FQGNSA. CDR3 amino acids: CASSLEGSGNIQYF. The CDR3 coding sequence is TGTGCCAGCAGCTTAGAGGGCTCAGGAAACATTCAGTACTTC.

This clonotype has a count of ten or more. The junction departs from the called germline gene at one end, perhaps through a read error. The rearrangement uses TRBV12-3 or TRBV12-4 and TRBJ2-1; 7 nucleotides agree with TRBD2. CDR3 size: 18 residues. This chain's CDR3 is CACSLRSVGGPIGNEQFF. The CDR3 nucleotides are TGTGCCTGCAGTTTAAGGTCGGTGGGAGGGCCCATCGGCAATGAGCAGTTCTTC.

The chain is built from TRBV9 and TRBJ1-2; 12 positions match TRBD1. Trimming cost V 3 bases and J 5 bases; bases outside gene matches: 5. Germline V gene sequence: CDR1 SGDLS, CDR2 YYNGEE. This CDR3 contains 15 residues. The CDR3 region has the DNA TGTGCCAGCAGCGCCGGGACAGGGGGCGGTTATGGCTACACCTTC. Translating it yields CASSAGTGGGYGYTF.

This rearrangement joins TRBV7-9 to TRBJ2-5, with a weak D call TRBD1 (6 bases). Trimming removed 3 bases from V and 3 bases from J, with 11 bases in between. Germline CDR1 reads SEHNR; CDR2 reads FQNEAQ (reference sequence). This CDR3 region has 14 residues. CDR3 sequence reads: CASSLWSGEETQYF. The CDR3 nucleotides are TGTGCCAGCAGCTTGTGGTCAGGGGAAGAGACCCAGTACTTC.

In its sample, this clonotype was seen a few times. This chain joins TRBV6-2 or TRBV6-3 and TRBJ1-6; D might be TRBD1 (5 bases). The germline V gene has CDR1 MNHEY and CDR2 SVGEGT. The germline V and J ends were trimmed by 6 bases and 9 bases, with 15 bases remaining between them. The CDR3 has 14 residues. The CDR3, as DNA: TGTGCCAGCAGACCCCAGGGAATTGGTTCACCCCTCCACTTT. It translates to CASRPQGIGSPLHF.

This clonotype has at least ten counts. The chain uses TRBV5-1 and TRBJ2-7; 7 nucleotides agree with TRBD1. Germline V CDR1 and CDR2: SGHRS, YFSETQ. This CDR3 is built from 14 residues. The V and J ends lost 3 bases and 9 bases, in that order; junction bases with no gene match: 12. CDR3 nucleotides: TGCGCCAGCAGCTCGACTCGGGACAGTCTAGCGCAGTACTTC. This gives the protein CASSSTRDSLAQYF.

This clonotype was seen at least ten times. This chain links TRBV3-1 with TRBJ2-5; 11 nucleotides align to TRBD2. Unmatched junction bases numbered 14, after V lost 4 bases and J lost 7 bases. The CDR3 is made up of 17 amino acids. Germline CDR1 and CDR2: LGHDT and YNNKEL (reference sequence). The CDR3 reads CASSRYSGTSGSGTQYF. The CDR3 coding sequence is TGTGCCAGCAGCCGATACTCCGGGACTAGCGGCTCAGGGACCCAGTACTTC.

The chain uses TRBV6-5 and TRBJ2-1; 7 bases match TRBD2. The trim removed 2 bases at V and 2 bases at J, leaving 9 bases unmatched. Looked up from germline, CDR1 is MNHEY and CDR2 is SVGAGI. There are 17 residues in the CDR3. CDR3 sequence: CASSYTRSGMTYNEQFF. CDR3 sequence (DNA): TGTGCCAGCAGTTACACCCGGAGCGGGATGACCTACAATGAGCAGTTCTTC.

V is TRBV3-1 and J is TRBJ2-5, with a tentative D call TRBD2 (5 bases). Per germline, CDR1 LGHDT and CDR2 YNNKEL (reference sequence). CDR3 size: 14 residues. V was shortened by 6 bases and J by 7 bases, with 18 bases between the two germline ends. CDR3 nucleotides: TGTGCCAGCAGTAGGGTCAGCCTGGGAGCGACCCAGTACTTC. Residues: CASSRVSLGATQYF.

This chain links TRBV12-3 or TRBV12-4 with TRBJ2-2; D is ambiguous. The CDR3 is 14 amino acids. The V and J ends lost 5 bases and 5 bases respectively, with 12 bases between them. The CDR3: CASSTYTPTGELFF. In nucleotides, the CDR3 is TGTGCCAGCAGTACCTATACACCGACCGGGGAGCTGTTTTTT.

This clonotype was detected a few times. The CDR3 sequence is CASSPQDRFHEQYF. CDR3 sequence (DNA): TGTGCCAGCAGCCCCCAAGACAGGTTCCACGAGCAGTACTTC. The chain uses TRBV9 and TRBJ2-7, with D perhaps matching TRBD1 (6 bases). V was cut by 4 bases and J by 5 bases, with 16 bases left in between. The CDR3 is 14 residues long. The germline gives CDR1 SGDLS, CDR2 YYNGEE.

This clonotype was found many times. This rearrangement joins TRBV6-1 to TRBJ2-3; the D gene is possibly TRBD2 (5 bases). CDR3 length: 15 residues. Germline assignment: CDR1 MNHNS and CDR2 SASEGT. V lost 8 bases to trimming and J lost 8 bases, with 23 bases between them. CDR3 region: CASRAVGGSGSTQYF. The CDR3 DNA sequence: TGTGCCAGCCGAGCGGTGGGCGGTAGTGGGAGTACGCAGTATTTT.

This clonotype was observed at least ten times. The chain recombines TRBV29-1 with TRBJ1-2, with TRBD1 matching 9 bases. There are 11 residues in the CDR3. Germline V gene data show CDR1 as SQVTM and CDR2 as ANQGSEA. Losses at the gene ends were 8 bases for V and 8 bases for J; bases not matched to a gene: 6. CDR3 sequence reads: CSLGTGSGYTF. The CDR3 DNA sequence: TGCAGCCTTGGGACAGGGAGCGGCTACACCTTC.

This clonotype was seen a few times. V is TRBV7-8 and J is TRBJ2-3, with 7 nucleotides matching TRBD2. The germline CDR1 and CDR2 sequences are SGHVS and FQNEAQ. The CDR3 is made up of 16 amino acids. V was clipped by 0 bases and J by 1 base; unmatched bases: 4. The CDR3 sequence is CASSLAPSGGTDTQYF. The DNA for the CDR3 is TGTGCCAGCAGCTTAGCGCCCAGCGGGGGCACAGATACGCAGTATTTT.